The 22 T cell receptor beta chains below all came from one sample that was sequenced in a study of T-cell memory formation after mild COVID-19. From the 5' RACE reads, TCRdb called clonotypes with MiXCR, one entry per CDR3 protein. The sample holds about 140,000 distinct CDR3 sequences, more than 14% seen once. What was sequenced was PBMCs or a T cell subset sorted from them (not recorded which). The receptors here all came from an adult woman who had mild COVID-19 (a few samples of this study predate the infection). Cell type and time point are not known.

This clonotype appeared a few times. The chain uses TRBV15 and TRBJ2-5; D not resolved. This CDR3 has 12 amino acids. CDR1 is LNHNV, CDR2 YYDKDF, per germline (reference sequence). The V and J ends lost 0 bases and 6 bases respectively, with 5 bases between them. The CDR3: CATSREEKTQYF. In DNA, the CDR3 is TGTGCCACCAGCAGAGAAGAGAAGACCCAGTACTTC.

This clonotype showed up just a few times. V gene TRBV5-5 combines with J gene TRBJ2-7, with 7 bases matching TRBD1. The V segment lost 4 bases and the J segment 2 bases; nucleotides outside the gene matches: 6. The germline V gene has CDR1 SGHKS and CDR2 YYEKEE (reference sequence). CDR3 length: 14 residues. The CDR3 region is CASSPRDSPYEQYF. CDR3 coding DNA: TGTGCCAGCAGCCCCCGGGACAGTCCCTACGAGCAGTACTTC.

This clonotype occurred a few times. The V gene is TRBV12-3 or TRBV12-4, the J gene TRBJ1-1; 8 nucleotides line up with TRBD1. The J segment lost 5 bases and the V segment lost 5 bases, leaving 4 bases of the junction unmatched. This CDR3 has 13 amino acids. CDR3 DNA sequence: TGTGCCAGCAGTACAGGGGGTTGGACTGAAGCTTTCTTT. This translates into CASSTGGWTEAFF.

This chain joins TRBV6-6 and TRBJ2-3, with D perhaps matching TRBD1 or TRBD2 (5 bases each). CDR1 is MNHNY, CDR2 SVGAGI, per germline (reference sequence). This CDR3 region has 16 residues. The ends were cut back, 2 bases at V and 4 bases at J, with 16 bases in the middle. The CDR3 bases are TGTGCCAGCAGTTACGGGACCGGGACCTGGGCAGATACGCAGTATTTT. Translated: CASSYGTGTWADTQYF.

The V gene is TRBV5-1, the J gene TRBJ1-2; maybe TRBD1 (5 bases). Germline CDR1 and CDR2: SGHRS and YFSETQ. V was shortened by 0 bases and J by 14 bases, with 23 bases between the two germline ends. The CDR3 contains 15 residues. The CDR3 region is CASSLAAGTGRVFTF. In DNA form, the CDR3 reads TGCGCCAGCAGCTTGGCTGCCGGGACTGGTCGTGTGTTTACCTTC.

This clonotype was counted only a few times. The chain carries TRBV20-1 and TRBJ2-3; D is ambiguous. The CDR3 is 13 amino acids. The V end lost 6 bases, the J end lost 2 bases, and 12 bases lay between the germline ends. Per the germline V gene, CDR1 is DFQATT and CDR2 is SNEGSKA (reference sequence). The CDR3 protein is CSATGLPTDTQYF. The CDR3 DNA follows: TGCAGTGCAACCGGGCTCCCCACAGATACGCAGTATTTT.

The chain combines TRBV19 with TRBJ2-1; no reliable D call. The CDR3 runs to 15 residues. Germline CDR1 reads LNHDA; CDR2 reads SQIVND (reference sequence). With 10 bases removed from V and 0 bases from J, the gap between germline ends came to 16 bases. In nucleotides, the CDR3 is TGTGCCACTAGGCTGAGTGCCAGCTCCTACAATGAGCAGTTCTTC. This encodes CATRLSASSYNEQFF.

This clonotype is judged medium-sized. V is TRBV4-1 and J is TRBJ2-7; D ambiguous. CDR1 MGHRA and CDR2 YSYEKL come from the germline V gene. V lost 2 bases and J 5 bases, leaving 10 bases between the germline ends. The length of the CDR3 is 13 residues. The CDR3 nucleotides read TGCGCCAGCAGCCAACCGAATGGGGACGAGCAGTACTTC. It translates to CASSQPNGDEQYF.

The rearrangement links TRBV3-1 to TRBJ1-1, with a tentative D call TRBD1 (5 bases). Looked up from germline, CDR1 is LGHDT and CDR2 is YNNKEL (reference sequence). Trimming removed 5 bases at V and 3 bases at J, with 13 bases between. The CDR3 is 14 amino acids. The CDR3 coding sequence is TGTGCCAGCAGCGCCCCCCGGGACGACACTGAAGCTTTCTTT. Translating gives CASSAPRDDTEAFF. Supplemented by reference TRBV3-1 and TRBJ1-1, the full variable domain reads DTAVSQTPKYLVTQMGNDKSIKCEQNLGHDTMYWYKQDSKKFLKIMFSYNNKELIINETVPNRFSPKSPDKAHLNLHINSLELGDSAVYFCASSAPRDDTEAFFGQGTRLTVV.

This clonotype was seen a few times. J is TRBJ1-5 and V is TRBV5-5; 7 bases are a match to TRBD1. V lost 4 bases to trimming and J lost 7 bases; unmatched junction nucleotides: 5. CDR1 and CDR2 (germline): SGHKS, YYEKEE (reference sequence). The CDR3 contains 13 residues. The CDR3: CASSLTGEQPQHF. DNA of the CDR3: TGTGCCAGCAGCCTCACAGGGGAACAGCCCCAGCATTTT.

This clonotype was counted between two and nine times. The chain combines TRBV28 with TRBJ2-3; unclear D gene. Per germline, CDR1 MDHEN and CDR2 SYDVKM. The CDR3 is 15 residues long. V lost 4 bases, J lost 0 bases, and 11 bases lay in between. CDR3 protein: CASSSIVISTDTQYF. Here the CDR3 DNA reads TGTGCCAGCAGTTCGATTGTTATTAGCACAGATACGCAGTATTTT.

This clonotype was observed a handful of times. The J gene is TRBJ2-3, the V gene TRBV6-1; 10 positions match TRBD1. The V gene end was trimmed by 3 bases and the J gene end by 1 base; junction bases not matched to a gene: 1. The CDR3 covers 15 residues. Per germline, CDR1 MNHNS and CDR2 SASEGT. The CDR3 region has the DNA TGTGCCAGCAGTGATGGGACAGGGGGCACAGATACGCAGTATTTT. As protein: CASSDGTGGTDTQYF.

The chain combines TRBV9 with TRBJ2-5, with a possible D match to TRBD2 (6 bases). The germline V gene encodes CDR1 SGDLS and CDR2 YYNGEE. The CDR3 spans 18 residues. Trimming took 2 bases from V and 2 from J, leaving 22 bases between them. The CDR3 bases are TGTGCCAGCAGCGTCCCCCGTGATGGGCGGGGACCTCAAGAGACCCAGTACTTC. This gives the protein CASSVPRDGRGPQETQYF. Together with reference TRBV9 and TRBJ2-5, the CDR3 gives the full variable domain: DSGVTQTPKHLITATGQRVTLRCSPRSGDLSVYWYQQSLDQGLQFLIQYYNGEERAKGNILERFSAQQFPDLHSELNLSSLELGDSALYFCASSVPRDGRGPQETQYFGPGTRLLVL.

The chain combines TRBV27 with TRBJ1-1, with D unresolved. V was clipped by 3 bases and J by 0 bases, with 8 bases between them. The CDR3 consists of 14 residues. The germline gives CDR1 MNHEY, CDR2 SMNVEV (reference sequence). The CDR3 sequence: CASSFSRLNTEAFF. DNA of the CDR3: TGTGCCAGCAGTTTTAGCAGATTGAACACTGAAGCTTTCTTT.

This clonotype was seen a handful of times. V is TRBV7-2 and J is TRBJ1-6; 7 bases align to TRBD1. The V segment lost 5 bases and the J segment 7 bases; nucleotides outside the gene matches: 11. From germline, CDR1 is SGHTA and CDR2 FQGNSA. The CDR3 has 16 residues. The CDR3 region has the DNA TGTGCCAGCAGCCCCCCCCCGACAGGGCACAATTCACCCCTCCACTTT. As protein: CASSPPPTGHNSPLHF.

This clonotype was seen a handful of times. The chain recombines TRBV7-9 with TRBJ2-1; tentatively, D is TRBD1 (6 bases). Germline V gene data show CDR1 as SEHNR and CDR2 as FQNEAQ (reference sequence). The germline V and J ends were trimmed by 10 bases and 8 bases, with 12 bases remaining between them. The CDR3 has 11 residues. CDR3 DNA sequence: TGTGCCACACAGGGTTACCATGAGCAGTTCTTC. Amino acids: CATQGYHEQFF. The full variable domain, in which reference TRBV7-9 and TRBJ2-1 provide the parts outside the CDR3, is DTGVSQNPRHKITKRGQNVTFRCDPISEHNRLYWYRQTLGQGPEFLTYFQNEAQLEKSRLLSDRFSAERPKGSFSTLEIQRTEQGDSAMYLCATQGYHEQFFGPGTRLTVL.

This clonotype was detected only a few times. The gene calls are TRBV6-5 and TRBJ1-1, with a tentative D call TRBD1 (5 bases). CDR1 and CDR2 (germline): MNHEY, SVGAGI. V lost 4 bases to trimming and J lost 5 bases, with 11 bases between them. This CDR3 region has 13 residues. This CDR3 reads CASSSLTETEAFF. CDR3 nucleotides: TGTGCCAGCAGTTCCCTGACAGAGACTGAAGCTTTCTTT.

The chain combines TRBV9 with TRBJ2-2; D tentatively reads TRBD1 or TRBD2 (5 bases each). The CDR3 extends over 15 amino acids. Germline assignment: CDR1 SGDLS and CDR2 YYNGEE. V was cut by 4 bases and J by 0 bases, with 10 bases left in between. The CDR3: CASSPGRPNTGELFF. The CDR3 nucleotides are TGTGCCAGCAGCCCGGGACGGCCGAACACCGGGGAGCTGTTTTTT.

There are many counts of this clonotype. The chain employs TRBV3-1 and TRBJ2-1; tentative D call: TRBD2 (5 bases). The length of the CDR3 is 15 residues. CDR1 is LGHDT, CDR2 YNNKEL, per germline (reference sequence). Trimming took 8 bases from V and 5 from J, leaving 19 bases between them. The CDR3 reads CASGFGRGPDNEQFF. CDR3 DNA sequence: TGTGCCAGCGGATTTGGGAGAGGGCCCGACAATGAGCAGTTCTTC.

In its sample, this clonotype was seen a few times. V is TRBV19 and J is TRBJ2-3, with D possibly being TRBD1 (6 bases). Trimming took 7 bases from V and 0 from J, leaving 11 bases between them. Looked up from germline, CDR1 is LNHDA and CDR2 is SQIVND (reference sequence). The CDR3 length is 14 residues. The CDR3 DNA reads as TGTGCCAGTAATAACAGGGCGAGCACAGATACGCAGTATTTT. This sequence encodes CASNNRASTDTQYF.

As DNA, the CDR3 is TGTGCCAGCAGCTTAATTCGCGGGACAGCCAACATTCAGTACTTC. Translation: CASSLIRGTANIQYF. V gene TRBV7-9 combines with J gene TRBJ2-4; tentative D call: TRBD1 (7 bases). With 2 bases removed from V and 7 bases from J, the gap between germline ends came to 15 bases. Germline lookup yields CDR1 SEHNR and CDR2 FQNEAQ (reference sequence). There are 15 residues in the CDR3.

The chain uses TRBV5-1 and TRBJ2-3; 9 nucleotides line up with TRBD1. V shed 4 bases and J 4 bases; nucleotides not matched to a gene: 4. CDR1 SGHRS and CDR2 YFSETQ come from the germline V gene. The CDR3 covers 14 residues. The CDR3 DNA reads TGCGCCAGCAGCACAGGGGGCGCGGCAGATACGCAGTATTTT. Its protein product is CASSTGGAADTQYF.